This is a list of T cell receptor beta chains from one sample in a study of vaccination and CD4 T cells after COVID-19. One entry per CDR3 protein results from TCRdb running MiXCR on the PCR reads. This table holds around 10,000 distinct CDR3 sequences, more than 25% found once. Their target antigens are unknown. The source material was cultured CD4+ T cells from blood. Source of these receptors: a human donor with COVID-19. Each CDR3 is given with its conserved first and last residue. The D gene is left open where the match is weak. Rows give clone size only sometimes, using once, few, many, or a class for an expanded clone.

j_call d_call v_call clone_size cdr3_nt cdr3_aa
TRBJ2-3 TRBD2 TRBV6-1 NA TGTGCCAGCGGAGTGGGACTAGCGGGGGCTTCCGGTACGCAGTATTTT CASGVGLAGASGTQYF
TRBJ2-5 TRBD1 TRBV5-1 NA TGCGCCAGCAGCTCCGGGACAGGGGGTGGGGAGACCCAGTACTTC CASSSGTGGGETQYF
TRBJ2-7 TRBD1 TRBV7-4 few TGTGCCAGCAGCACTCAAAGCCGGGGACAGGGGGCGTGGGGTTTTTCTGAGCAGTACTTC CASSTQSRGQGAWGFSEQYF
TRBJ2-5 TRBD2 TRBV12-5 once TGTGCTAGTGGGAGACTAGCGGGGGCTGACCCAGGTGGGACCCAGTACTTC CASGRLAGADPGGTQYF
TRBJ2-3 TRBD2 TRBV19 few TGTGCCAGTAGTCCGCTAGCGGGAGATACGCAGTATTTT CASSPLAGDTQYF
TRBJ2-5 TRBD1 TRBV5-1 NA TGCGCCAGCAGCTATGACAGGGCCTATCAAGAGACCCAGTACTTC CASSYDRAYQETQYF
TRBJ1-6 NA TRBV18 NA TGTGCCAGCTCACTAATTCCCTCAAGGGCCAATTCACCCCTCCACTTT CASSLIPSRANSPLHF
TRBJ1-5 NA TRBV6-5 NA TGTGCCAGCAGTTACTCTCCCCCCTACTATAGCAATCAGCCCCAGCATTTT CASSYSPPYYSNQPQHF
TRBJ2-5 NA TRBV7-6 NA TGTGCCAGCAGCCCCTTGGCACCCCAAGAGACCCAGTACTTC CASSPLAPQETQYF
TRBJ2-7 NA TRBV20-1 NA TGCAGTGCTGTGCGGGGGCCCAAGGACTACGAGCAGTGCTTC CSAVRGPKDYEQCF
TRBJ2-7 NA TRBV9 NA TGTGCCAGCAGCGTAGAGGAGCAGGTTCAAGGCTCCTACGAGCAGTACTTC CASSVEEQVQGSYEQYF
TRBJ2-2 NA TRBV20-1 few TGCAGTGCTAGAGATCCCGCAGCCCCGAACACCGGGGAGCTGTTTTTT CSARDPAAPNTGELFF
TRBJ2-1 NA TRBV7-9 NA TGTGCCAGCAGCTTAGTGGGTTCCTACAATGAGCAGTTCTTC CASSLVGSYNEQFF
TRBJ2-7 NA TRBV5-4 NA TGTGCCAGCAGCCCGCCGAAGACAGACGAGCAGTACTTC CASSPPKTDEQYF
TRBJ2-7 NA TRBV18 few TGTGCCAGCTCACCACTGTTAGGAAACTACGAGCAGTACTTC CASSPLLGNYEQYF
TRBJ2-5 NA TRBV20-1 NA TGCAGTGCTAGTCGCAGCGGGTCTGAGGGAGGGACCCAGTACTTC CSASRSGSEGGTQYF
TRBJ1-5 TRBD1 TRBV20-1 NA TGCAGTGCTGGGGAACTATGGACAGGGGGACAGCCCCAGCATTTT CSAGELWTGGQPQHF
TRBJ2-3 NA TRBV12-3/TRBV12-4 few TGTGCCAGCAGTTTAGTATCCACAGATACGCAGTATTTT CASSLVSTDTQYF
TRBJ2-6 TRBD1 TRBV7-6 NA TGTGCCAGCAGCTCCACAGGGGCTACTGGGGCCAACGTCCTGACTTTC CASSSTGATGANVLTF
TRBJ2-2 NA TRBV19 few TGTGCCAGTAGGCTAAGTAGTACCGGGGAGCTGTTTTTT CASRLSSTGELFF
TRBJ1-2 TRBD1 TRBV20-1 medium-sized TGCAGTGCCCCGACAGGGACTGTGGGCTACACCTTC CSAPTGTVGYTF
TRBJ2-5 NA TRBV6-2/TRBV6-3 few TGTGCCAGCAGTTACTCACCGGTGGCAGGGAGAGAGACCCAGTACTTC CASSYSPVAGRETQYF
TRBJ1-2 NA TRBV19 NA TGTGCCAGTAGTAGCCAGACTAACTATGGCTACACCTTC CASSSQTNYGYTF
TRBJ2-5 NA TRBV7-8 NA TGTGCCAGCAGCTTAGCTGGGGGCTGGGAGACCCAGTACTTC CASSLAGGWETQYF
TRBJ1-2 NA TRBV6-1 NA TGTGCCAGCAGTCGCGGTCAGGGGAGACTAAACTATGGCTACACCTTC CASSRGQGRLNYGYTF
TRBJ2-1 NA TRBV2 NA TGTGCCAGCGCTCCCCCTTTAAGCGGACCGGAGCAGTTCTTC CASAPPLSGPEQFF
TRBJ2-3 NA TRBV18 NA TGTGCCACCGCGTTGGGGGGTCCAGATACGCAGTATTTT CATALGGPDTQYF
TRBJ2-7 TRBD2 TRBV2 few TGTGCCAGCAGGAGGACTAGCGGGGGGGCCTCCGAGCAGTACTTC CASRRTSGGASEQYF
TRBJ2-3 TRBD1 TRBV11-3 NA TGTGCCAGCAGCGCTGGGACAGGGGTAATTGATACGCAGTATTTT CASSAGTGVIDTQYF
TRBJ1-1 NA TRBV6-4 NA TGTGCCAGCAGTCCACGTCAGGGGCACACTGAAGCTTTCTTT CASSPRQGHTEAFF
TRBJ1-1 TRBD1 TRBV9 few TGTGCCAGCAGCGCGGCCGGGACAGGGAACACTGAAGCTTTCTTT CASSAAGTGNTEAFF
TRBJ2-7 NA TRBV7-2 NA TGTGCCAGCAGCTCCACGCCGGGGGAGCAGTACTTC CASSSTPGEQYF
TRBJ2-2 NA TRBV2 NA TGTGCCAGCAGGGAGACTTACGCGAACACCGGGGAGCTGTTTTTT CASRETYANTGELFF
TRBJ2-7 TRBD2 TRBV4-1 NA TGCGCCAGCAGCCAGGGAGCGGGGGGCACCTACGAGCAGTACTTC CASSQGAGGTYEQYF
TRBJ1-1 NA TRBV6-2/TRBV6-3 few TGTGCCAGCAGTTTGGGCACTGAAGCTTTCTTT CASSLGTEAFF
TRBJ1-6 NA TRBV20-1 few TGCAGTGCTAGACTAGACAGATATAATTCACCCCTCCACTTT CSARLDRYNSPLHF
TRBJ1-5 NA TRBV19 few TGTGCCAGTAGTATAGGGCCCGGGGGCAATCAGCCCCAGCATTTT CASSIGPGGNQPQHF
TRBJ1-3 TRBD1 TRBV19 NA TGTGCCACCCGATCCGGGACAGGGTCTGGAAACACCATATATTTT CATRSGTGSGNTIYF
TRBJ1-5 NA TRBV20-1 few TGCAGTGCTAGGGACAGTAATCAGCCCCAGCATTTT CSARDSNQPQHF
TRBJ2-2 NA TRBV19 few TGTGCCAGTAGCGTCGGGACATCGAACACCGGGGAGCTGTTTTTT CASSVGTSNTGELFF
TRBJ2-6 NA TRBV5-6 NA TGTGCCAGCAGCTTGCTGCGGACGAGCTCTGGGGCCAACGTCCTGACTTTC CASSLLRTSSGANVLTF
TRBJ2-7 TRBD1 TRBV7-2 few TGTGCCAGCGGTCGGGACAGGACCTCCTACGAGCAGTACTTC CASGRDRTSYEQYF
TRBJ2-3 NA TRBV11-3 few TGTGCCAGCAGCTTAAGGAAAGGGACCGCTCATCCCGATACGCAGTATTTT CASSLRKGTAHPDTQYF
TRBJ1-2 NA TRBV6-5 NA TGTGCCAGCAGTTACAACGAGGTGGGGGGATATGGCTACACCTTC CASSYNEVGGYGYTF
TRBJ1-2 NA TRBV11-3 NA TGTGCCAGCAGCTTAGTTTCTCCGTCTAACTATGGCTACACCTTC CASSLVSPSNYGYTF
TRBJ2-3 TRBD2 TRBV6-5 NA TGTGCCAGCAGTTATGGGTCCCTAGCGGGTTTAGATACGCAGTATTTT CASSYGSLAGLDTQYF